Here is one T cell receptor (beta chain) with its context. Its antigen remains unidentified. The CDR3 is 15 amino acids. The V end lost 3 bases, the J end lost 1 base, and 12 bases lay between the germline ends. The germline CDR1 and CDR2 sequences are LNHNV and YYDKDF (reference sequence). The data stem from a study of CD8 T cells in Susac syndrome. Whole-study results and caveats: The study's TCR sequencing and HLA analysis covered a relatively small number of individuals, and the study acknowledged this.

It was treatment-naive patients with stable or active relapsing-remitting disease who made up the multiple sclerosis controls. TEMRA cells were enriched by FACS, while CD8+ and CD4+ T cells were obtained through a negative isolation that was performed magnetically. An amount of RNA that ranged from 0.5 to 1 ug was reverse transcribed with random hexamers. Amplification of TCR beta CDR3 used immunoSEQ multiplex PCR across 54 Vbeta and 13 Jbeta. TCRdb recomputed calls from the immunoSEQ multiplex PCR reads with MiXCR, one row per CDR3 protein. The sample contains around 200,000 distinct CDR3 sequences, 80% to 95% of which appear only once.

The sequence was obtained from a human donor with multiple sclerosis. The sample comprised CD8+ T cells from PBMCs. V and J are TRBV15 and TRBJ1-2; no reliable D call. In nucleotides, the CDR3 is TGTGCCACCAGCAGTCCGTCAACCTTTAACTATGGCTACACCTTC. Protein sequence: CATSSPSTFNYGYTF.